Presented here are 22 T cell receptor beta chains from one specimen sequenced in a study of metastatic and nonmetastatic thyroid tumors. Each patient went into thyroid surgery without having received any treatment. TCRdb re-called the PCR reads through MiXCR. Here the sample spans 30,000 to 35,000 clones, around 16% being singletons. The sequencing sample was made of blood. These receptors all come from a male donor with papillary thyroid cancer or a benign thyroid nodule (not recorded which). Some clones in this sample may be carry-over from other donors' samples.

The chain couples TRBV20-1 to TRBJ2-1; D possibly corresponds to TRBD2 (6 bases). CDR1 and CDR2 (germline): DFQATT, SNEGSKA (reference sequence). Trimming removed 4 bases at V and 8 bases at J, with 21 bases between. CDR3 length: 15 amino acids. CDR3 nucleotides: TGCAGTGCTATAACTAGCAGCCGACGGGTGGATGAGCAGTTCTTC. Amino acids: CSAITSSRRVDEQFF.

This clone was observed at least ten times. The CDR3 loop is CASSIVSRHDVEQFF. Written as DNA, the CDR3 is TGTGCCAGTAGTATTGTGTCCAGGCATGATGTTGAGCAGTTCTTC. The chain is built from TRBV19 and TRBJ2-1; D is undetermined. V was pared by 3 bases and J by 9 bases, with 18 bases between. The CDR3 totals 15 residues. Germline-derived CDR1 and CDR2 are LNHDA and SQIVND (reference sequence).

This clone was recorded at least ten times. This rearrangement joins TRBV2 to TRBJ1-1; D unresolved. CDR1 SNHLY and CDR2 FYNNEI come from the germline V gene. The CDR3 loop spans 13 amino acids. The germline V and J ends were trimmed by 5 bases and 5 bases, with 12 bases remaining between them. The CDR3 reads CASSLTSRTEAFF. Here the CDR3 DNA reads TGTGCCAGCAGTCTTACGAGTAGGACTGAAGCTTTCTTT.

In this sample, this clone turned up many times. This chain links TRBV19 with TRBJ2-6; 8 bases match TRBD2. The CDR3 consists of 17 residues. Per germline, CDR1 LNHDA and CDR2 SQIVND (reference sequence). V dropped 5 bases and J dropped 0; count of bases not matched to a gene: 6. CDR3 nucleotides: TGTGCCAGTAGTCCGCGGACTAGCTTCTCTGGGGCCAACGTCCTGACTTTC. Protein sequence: CASSPRTSFSGANVLTF.

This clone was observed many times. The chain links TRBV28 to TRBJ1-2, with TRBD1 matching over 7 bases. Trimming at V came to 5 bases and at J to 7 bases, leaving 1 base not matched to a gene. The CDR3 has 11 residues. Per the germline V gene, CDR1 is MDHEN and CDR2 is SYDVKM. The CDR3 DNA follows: TGTGCCAGCAGTGGACAGGTTGGCTACACCTTC. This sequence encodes CASSGQVGYTF.

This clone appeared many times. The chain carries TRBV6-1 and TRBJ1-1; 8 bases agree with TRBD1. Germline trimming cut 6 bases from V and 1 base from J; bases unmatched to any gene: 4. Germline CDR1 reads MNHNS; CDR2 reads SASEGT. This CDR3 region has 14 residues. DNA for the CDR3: TGTGCCAGCAGGGGACAGGCAAGGAACACTGAAGCTTTCTTT. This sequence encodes CASRGQARNTEAFF.

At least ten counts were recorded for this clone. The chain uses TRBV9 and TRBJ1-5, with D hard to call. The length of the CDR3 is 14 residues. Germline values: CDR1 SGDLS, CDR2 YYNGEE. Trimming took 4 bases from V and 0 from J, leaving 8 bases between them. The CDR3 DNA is TGTGCCAGCAGCTCGTCTATTAGCAATCAGCCCCAGCATTTT. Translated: CASSSSISNQPQHF.

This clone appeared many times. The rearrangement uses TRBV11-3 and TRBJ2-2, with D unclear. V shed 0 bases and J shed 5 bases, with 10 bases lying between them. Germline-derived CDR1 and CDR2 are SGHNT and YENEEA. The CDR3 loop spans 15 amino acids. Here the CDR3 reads CASSLEGGATGELFF. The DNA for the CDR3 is TGTGCCAGCAGCTTAGAAGGTGGAGCAACCGGGGAGCTGTTTTTT.

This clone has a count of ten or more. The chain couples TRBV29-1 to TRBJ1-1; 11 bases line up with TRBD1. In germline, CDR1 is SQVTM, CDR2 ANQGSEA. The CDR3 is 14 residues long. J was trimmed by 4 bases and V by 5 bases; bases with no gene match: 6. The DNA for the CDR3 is TGCAGCGTTCTTGGACAGGGGGCGCGCACTGAAGCTTTCTTT. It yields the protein CSVLGQGARTEAFF.

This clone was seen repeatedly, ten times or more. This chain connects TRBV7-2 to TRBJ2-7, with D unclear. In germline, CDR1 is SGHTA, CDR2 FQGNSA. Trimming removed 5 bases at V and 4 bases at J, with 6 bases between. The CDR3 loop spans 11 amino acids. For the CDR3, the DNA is TGTGCCAGCAGCCCCGAGTACGAGCAGTACTTC. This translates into CASSPEYEQYF.

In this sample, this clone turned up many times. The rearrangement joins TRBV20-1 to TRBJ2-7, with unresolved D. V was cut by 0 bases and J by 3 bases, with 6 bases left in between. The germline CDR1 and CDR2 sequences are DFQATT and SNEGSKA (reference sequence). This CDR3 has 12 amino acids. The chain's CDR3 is CSARDVYYEQYF. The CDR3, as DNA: TGCAGTGCTAGAGACGTGTACTACGAGCAGTACTTC.

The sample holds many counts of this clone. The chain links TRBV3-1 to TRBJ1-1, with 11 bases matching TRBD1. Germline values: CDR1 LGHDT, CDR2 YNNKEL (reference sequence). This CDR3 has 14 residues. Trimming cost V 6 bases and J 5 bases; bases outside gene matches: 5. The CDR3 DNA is TGTGCCAGCAGTAACGGACAGGGGGCAACTGAAGCTTTCTTT. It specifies CASSNGQGATEAFF.

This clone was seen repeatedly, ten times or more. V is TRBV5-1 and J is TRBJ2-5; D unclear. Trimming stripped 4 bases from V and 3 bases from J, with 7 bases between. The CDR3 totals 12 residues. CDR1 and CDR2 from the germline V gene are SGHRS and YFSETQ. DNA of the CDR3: TGCGCCAGCAGCCCTTCGAAAGAGACCCAGTACTTC. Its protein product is CASSPSKETQYF.

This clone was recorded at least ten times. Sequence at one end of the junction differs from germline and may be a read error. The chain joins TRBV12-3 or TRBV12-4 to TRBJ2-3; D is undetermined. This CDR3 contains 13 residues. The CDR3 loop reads CASSWPYTDTQYF. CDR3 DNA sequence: TGTGCCAGTAGTTGGCCTTACACAGATACGCAGTATTTT.

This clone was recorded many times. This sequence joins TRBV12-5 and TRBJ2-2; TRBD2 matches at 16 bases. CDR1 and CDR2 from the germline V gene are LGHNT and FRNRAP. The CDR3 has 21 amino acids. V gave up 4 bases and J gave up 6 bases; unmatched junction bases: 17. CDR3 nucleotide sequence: TGTGCTAGTGGTTCCGCGGTGGCGGGACTAGCGGGAGGGGGTGGGCCCGGGGAGCTGTTTTTT. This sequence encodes CASGSAVAGLAGGGGPGELFF.

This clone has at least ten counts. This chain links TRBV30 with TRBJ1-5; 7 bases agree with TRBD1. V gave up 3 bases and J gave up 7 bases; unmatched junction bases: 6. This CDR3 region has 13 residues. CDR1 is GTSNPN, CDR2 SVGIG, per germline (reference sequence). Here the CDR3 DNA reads TGTGCCTGGAGCTCAGGGGGAGGGCAGCCCCAGCATTTT. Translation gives CAWSSGGGQPQHF. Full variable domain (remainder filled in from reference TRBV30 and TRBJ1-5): SQTIHQWPATLVQPVGSPLSLECTVEGTSNPNLYWYRQAAGRGLQLLFYSVGIGQISSEVPQNLSASRPQDRQFILSSKKLLLSDSGFYLCAWSSGGGQPQHFGDGTRLSIL.

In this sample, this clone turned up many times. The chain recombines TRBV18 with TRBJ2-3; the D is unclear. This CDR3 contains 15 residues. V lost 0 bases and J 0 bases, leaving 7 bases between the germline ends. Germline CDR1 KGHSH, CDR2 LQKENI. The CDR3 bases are TGTGCCAGCTCACCACCGCACGGAAGCACAGATACGCAGTATTTT. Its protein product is CASSPPHGSTDTQYF. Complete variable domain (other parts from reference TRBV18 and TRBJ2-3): NAGVMQNPRHLVRRRGQEARLRCSPMKGHSHVYWYRQLPEEGLKFMVYLQKENIIDESGMPKERFSAEFPKEGPSILRIQQVVRGDSAAYFCASSPPHGSTDTQYFGPGTRLTVL.

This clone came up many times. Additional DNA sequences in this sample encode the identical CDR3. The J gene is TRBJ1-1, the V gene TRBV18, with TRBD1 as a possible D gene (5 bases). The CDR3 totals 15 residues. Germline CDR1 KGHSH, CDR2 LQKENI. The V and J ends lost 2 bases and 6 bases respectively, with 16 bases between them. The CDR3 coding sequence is TGTGCCAGCTCACCAAACCTCGAGGCGGGGCCTGAAGCTTTCTTT. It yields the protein CASSPNLEAGPEAFF.

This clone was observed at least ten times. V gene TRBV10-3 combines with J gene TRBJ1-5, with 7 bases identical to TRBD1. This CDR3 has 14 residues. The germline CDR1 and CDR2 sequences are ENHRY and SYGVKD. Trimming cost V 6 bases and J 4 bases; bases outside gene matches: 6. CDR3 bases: TGTGCCATCAGCCCGGGACAGCAGAATCAGCCCCAGCATTTT. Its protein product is CAISPGQQNQPQHF.

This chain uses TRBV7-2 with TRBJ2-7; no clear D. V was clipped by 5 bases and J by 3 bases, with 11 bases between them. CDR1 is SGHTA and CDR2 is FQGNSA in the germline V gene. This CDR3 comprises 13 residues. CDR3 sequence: CASSPGPYYEQYF. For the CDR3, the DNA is TGTGCCAGCAGCCCCGGACCTTACTACGAGCAGTACTTC.

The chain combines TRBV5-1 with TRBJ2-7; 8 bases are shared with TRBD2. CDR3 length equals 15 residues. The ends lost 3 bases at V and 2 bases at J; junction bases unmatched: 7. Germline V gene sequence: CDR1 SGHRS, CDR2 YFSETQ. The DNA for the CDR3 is TGCGCCAGCAGCTCGGTGCCCGGGGGGGCCTACGAGCAGTACTTC. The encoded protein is CASSSVPGGAYEQYF.

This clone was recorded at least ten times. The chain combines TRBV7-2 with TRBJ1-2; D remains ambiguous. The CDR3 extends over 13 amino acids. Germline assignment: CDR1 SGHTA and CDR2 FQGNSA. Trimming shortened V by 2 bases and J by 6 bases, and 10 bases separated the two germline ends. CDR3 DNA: TGTGCCAGCAGCTTACAACTTTCAGATGGCTACACCTTC. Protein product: CASSLQLSDGYTF. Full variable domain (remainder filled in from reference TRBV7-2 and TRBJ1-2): GAGVSQSPSNKVTEKGKDVELRCDPISGHTALYWYRQSLGQGLEFLIYFQGNSAPDKSGLPSDRFSAERTGGSVSTLTIQRTQQEDSAVYLCASSLQLSDGYTFGSGTRLTVV.